This TCR beta chain was captured in a study of T cell responses to AZD1222 COVID-19 vaccine. Only in-frame clones appear in the TCRdb table, and some are missing; sequencing was by immunoSEQ multiplex PCR. Here the sample spans 140,000 to 150,000 clones, 80% to 90% being singletons. Trimming shortened V by 6 bases and J by 3 bases, and 8 bases separated the two germline ends. Germline-derived CDR1 and CDR2 are MNHEY and SVGAGI. The CDR3 has 12 amino acids. The sample in question was peripheral blood, obtained on day 0 of AZD1222 vaccination. The genes are TRBV6-5 and TRBJ1-1; D call uncertain. The receptor's source is an adult in good health. For the CDR3, the DNA is TGTGCCAGCAGAGAGGGTTACACTGAAGCTTTCTTT. The encoded protein is CASREGYTEAFF.